The 17 T cell receptor beta chains in this list originate from one sample, sequenced in a study of CD8 T cells in Susac syndrome. About 0.5 to 1 ug RNA was reverse transcribed with random hexamers. Using its own MiXCR run on the immunoSEQ multiplex PCR reads, TCRdb lists one record per CDR3 protein. The sample carries over 120,000 distinct CDR3 sequences, roughly 95% recorded once. The sequencing input was CD4+ T cells from PBMCs. The source of these receptors is a human donor in good health.

The V call is TRBV29-1, the J call TRBJ2-5; TRBD2 agrees at 7 bases. The CDR3 extends over 13 amino acids. The ends lost 4 bases at V and 5 bases at J; junction bases unmatched: 7. Germline CDR1 is SQVTM and CDR2 is ANQGSEA. CDR3 sequence (DNA): TGCAGCGTTGTAGGCGGGAGTGGGGAGACCCAGTACTTC. Translation: CSVVGGSGETQYF.

The rearrangement joins TRBV2 to TRBJ2-6, with 7 positions matching TRBD1. CDR1 and CDR2 from the germline V gene are SNHLY and FYNNEI. The CDR3 runs 17 residues. V lost 2 bases, J lost 2 bases, and 6 bases stayed unmatched. The CDR3 spells CASSELGGLTGANVLTF. CDR3 DNA: TGTGCCAGCAGTGAATTAGGGGGCCTGACTGGGGCCAACGTCCTGACTTTC. The complete variable domain, with remaining parts taken from reference TRBV2 and TRBJ2-6, reads EPEVTQTPSHQVTQMGQEVILRCVPISNHLYFYWYRQILGQKVEFLVSFYNNEISEKSEIFDDQFSVERPDGSNFTLKIRSTKLEDSAMYFCASSELGGLTGANVLTFGAGSRLTVL.

The chain recombines TRBV12-3 or TRBV12-4 with TRBJ2-4; tentatively, D is TRBD1 (6 bases). The germline V and J ends were trimmed by 6 bases and 8 bases, with 14 bases remaining between them. This CDR3 has 13 residues. The CDR3 region is CASSTTQGDIQYF. CDR3 sequence (DNA): TGTGCCAGCAGCACAACACAGGGAGACATTCAGTACTTC.

The V and J genes are TRBV6-2 or TRBV6-3 and TRBJ2-1, with 9 bases identical to TRBD2. CDR3 size: 14 residues. The germline V gene encodes CDR1 MNHEY and CDR2 SVGEGT. V gave up 7 bases and J gave up 4 bases; unmatched junction bases: 5. In DNA, the CDR3 is TGTGCCAGCAAGGGCGGGAGGGCGTACAATGAGCAGTTCTTC. As protein: CASKGGRAYNEQFF.

The gene calls are TRBV19 and TRBJ1-2; TRBD1 is a possible D gene (5 bases). The CDR3 is 16 amino acids. In germline, CDR1 is LNHDA, CDR2 SQIVND (reference sequence). The V end was cut by 6 bases, the J end by 3 bases, with 20 bases between. The CDR3 DNA follows: TGTGCCAGTAGGTCTATCAGGGAAAGCATAGACTATGGCTACACCTTC. It yields the protein CASRSIRESIDYGYTF.

The chain joins TRBV5-1 to TRBJ2-5; 7 nucleotides align to TRBD1. CDR3 length: 13 amino acids. Trimming took 4 bases from V and 2 from J; bases not matched to a gene: 2. Germline V CDR1 and CDR2: SGHRS, YFSETQ. The CDR3 DNA is TGCGCCAGCAGCAAACAGGGGCAAGAGACCCAGTACTTC. It yields the protein CASSKQGQETQYF.

The count of this clonotype is one. V gene TRBV20-1 combines with J gene TRBJ1-2; tentative D call: TRBD1 (5 bases). The CDR3 consists of 14 residues. V gave up 1 base and J gave up 8 bases, with 17 bases separating them. In germline, CDR1 is DFQATT, CDR2 SNEGSKA (reference sequence). The CDR3 sequence: CSARAPLIKGGYTF. CDR3 coding DNA: TGCAGTGCTAGAGCCCCACTGATCAAGGGGGGCTACACCTTC.

The chain couples TRBV5-1 to TRBJ2-7; D is unclear. Trimming shortened V by 4 bases and J by 0 bases, and 11 bases separated the two germline ends. Germline CDR1 SGHRS, CDR2 YFSETQ. CDR3 length equals 14 residues. CDR3 DNA: TGCGCCAGCAGCCCCAGTTCGGGCTCCTACGAGCAGTACTTC. It codes for CASSPSSGSYEQYF.

CDR3 DNA: TGTGCCAGCAGCTTGGTTCCGGAGCCCAATCAGCCCCAGCATTTT. Protein sequence: CASSLVPEPNQPQHF. The gene calls are TRBV5-4 and TRBJ1-5; no reliable D call. V lost 0 bases and J 3 bases, leaving 10 bases between the germline ends. Germline V gene lookup returns CDR1 SGHNT and CDR2 YYREEE (reference sequence). This CDR3 is built from 15 residues.

The V gene is TRBV6-1, the J gene TRBJ1-3; D is uncertain. The length of the CDR3 is 13 residues. Germline values: CDR1 MNHNS, CDR2 SASEGT. V gave up 7 bases and J gave up 0 bases, with 7 bases separating them. The DNA of the CDR3 is TGTGCCAGCACCGGGAACTCTGGAAACACCATATATTTT. Protein sequence: CASTGNSGNTIYF.

The chain couples TRBV7-2 to TRBJ2-7; 9 bases match TRBD2. V lost 4 bases and J lost 3; bases outside the gene matches: 13. Per the germline V gene, CDR1 is SGHTA and CDR2 is FQGNSA. The length of the CDR3 is 17 residues. The CDR3: CASSSSGSSGSGYEQYF. DNA of the CDR3: TGTGCCAGCAGCTCCTCTGGGAGTAGCGGGAGCGGCTACGAGCAGTACTTC.

The gene calls are TRBV2 and TRBJ1-5; D uncertain. V lost 2 bases and J lost 3, with 11 bases in between. Germline assignment: CDR1 SNHLY and CDR2 FYNNEI. The CDR3 contains 15 residues. CDR3 sequence reads: CASSEMTANNQPQHF. The CDR3 region has the DNA TGTGCCAGCAGTGAAATGACGGCAAACAATCAGCCCCAGCATTTT.

The chain couples TRBV9 to TRBJ2-4; 11 nucleotides align to TRBD2. There are 17 residues in the CDR3. Trimming at V came to 4 bases and at J to 0 bases, leaving 6 bases not matched to a gene. CDR1 and CDR2 from the germline V gene are SGDLS and YYNGEE. CDR3 sequence reads: CASSPRTSGLAKNIQYF. The CDR3 nucleotides are TGTGCCAGCAGCCCCCGGACTAGCGGGCTAGCCAAAAACATTCAGTACTTC.

The V gene is TRBV6-1, the J gene TRBJ2-1; 9 bases align to TRBD1. The ends lost 0 bases at V and 7 bases at J; junction bases unmatched: 7. The CDR3 runs to 16 residues. The V gene's germline CDR1 is MNHNS and CDR2 SASEGT. The CDR3 DNA is TGTGCCAGCAGTGAAGCCCTGGGACAGGGAACGAATGAGCAGTTCTTC. Residues: CASSEALGQGTNEQFF.

The CDR3 region has the DNA TGTGCCAGCAATCCCTCGGGGCTGACAGGGTTGCAGGGCTACACCTTC. Its protein is CASNPSGLTGLQGYTF. V gene TRBV28 combines with J gene TRBJ1-2, with TRBD1 matching 7 bases. Germline lookup yields CDR1 MDHEN and CDR2 SYDVKM. With 7 bases clipped from V and 8 bases from J, the junction kept 19 bases outside the gene matches. The CDR3 sequence is 16 residues long.

This sequence joins TRBV25-1 and TRBJ2-2; no clear D. The CDR3 has 14 amino acids. V lost 5 bases to trimming and J lost 4 bases, with 11 bases between them. The V gene's germline CDR1 is MGHDK and CDR2 SYGVNS. DNA for the CDR3: TGTGCCAGCAGTCCCCCGTTTCGCACCGGGGAGCTGTTTTTT. Its translation: CASSPPFRTGELFF.

The chain carries TRBV7-8 and TRBJ2-3; the D is unclear. This CDR3 contains 13 residues. Trimming shortened V by 2 bases and J by 1 base, and 4 bases separated the two germline ends. The germline V gene has CDR1 SGHVS and CDR2 FQNEAQ. CDR3 in DNA: TGTGCCAGCAGCTTATTGGGCACAGATACGCAGTATTTT. Residues: CASSLLGTDTQYF.